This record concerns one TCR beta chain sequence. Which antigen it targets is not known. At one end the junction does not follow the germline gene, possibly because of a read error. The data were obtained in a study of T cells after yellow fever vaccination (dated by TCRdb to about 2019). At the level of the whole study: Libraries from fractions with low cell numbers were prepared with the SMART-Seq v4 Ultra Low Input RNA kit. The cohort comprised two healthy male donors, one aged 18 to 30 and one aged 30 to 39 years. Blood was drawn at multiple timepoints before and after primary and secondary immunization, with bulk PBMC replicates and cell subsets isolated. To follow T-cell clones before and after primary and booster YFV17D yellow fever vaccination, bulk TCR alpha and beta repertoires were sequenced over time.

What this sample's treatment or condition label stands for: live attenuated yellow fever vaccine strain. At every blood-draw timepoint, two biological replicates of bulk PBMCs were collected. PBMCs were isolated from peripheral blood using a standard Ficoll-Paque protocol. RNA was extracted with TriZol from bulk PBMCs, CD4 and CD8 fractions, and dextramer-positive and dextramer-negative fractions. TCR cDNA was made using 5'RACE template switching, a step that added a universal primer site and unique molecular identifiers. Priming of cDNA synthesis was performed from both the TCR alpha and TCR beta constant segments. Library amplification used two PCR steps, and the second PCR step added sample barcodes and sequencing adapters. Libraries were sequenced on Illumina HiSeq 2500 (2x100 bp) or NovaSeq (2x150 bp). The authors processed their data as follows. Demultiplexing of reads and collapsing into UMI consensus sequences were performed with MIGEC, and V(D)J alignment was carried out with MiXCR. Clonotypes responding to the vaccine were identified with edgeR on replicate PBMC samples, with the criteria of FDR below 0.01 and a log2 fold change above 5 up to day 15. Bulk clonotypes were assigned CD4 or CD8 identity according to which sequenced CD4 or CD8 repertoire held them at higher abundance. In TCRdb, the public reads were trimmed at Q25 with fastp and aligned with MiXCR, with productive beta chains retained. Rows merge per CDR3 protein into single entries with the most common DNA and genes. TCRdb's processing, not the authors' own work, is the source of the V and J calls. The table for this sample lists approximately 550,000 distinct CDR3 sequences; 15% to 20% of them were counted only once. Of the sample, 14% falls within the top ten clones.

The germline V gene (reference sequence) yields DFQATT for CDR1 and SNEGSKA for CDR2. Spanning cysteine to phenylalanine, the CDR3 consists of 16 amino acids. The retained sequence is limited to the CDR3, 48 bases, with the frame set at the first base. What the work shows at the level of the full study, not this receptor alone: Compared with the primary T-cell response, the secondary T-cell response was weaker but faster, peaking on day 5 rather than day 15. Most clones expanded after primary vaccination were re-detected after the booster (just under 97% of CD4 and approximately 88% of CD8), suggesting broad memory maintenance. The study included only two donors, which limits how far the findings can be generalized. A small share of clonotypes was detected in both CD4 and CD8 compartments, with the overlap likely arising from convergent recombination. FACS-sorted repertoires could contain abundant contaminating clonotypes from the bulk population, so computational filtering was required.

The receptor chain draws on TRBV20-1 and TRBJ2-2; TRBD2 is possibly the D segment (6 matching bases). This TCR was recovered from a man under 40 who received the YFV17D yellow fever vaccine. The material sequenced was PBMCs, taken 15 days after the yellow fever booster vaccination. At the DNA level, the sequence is TGCTGTGCTAGAGATCAGGTGGGAGGCGTCACCGGGGAGCTGTTTTTT. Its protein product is CCARDQVGGVTGELFF.